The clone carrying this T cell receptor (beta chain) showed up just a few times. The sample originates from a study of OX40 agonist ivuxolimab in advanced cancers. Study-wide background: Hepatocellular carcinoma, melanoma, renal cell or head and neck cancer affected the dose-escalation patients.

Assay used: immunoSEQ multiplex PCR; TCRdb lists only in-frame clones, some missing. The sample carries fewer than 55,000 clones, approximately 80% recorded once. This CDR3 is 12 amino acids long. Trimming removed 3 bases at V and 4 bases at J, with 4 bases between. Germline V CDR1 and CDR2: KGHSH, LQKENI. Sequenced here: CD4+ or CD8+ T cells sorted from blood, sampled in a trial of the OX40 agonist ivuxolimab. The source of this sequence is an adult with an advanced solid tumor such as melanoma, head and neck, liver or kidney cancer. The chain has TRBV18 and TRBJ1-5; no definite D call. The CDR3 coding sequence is TGTGCCAGCTCACCTAATAATCAGCCCCAGCATTTT. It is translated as CASSPNNQPQHF.